A selection of T cell receptor beta chains follows, all from one sample in a study of blood T cell repertoires in COVID-19. The method was immunoSEQ multiplex PCR; TCRdb's version includes in-frame clones alone and lacks a portion of them. The data show roughly 250,000 clones, over 80% seen once. Sequencing was carried out using PBMCs or T cells enriched from blood (not recorded which). The receptors originated from a woman aged 18-29 years who had recovered from COVID-19. CDR3s include the opening cysteine and the closing phenylalanine or tryptophan. A D gene is named only where the DNA matches it firmly.

>TRBJ1-2|TRBD1|TRBV6-5
CASPAQGSGYTF
TGTGCCAGCCCGGCACAGGGGAGCGGCTACACCTTC
>TRBJ1-1|.|TRBV18
CASSPGRVNTEAFF
TGTGCCAGCTCACCAGGGAGAGTGAACACTGAAGCTTTCTTT
>TRBJ1-2|TRBD1|TRBV19
CASSMGDRGLSQNGYTF
TGTGCCAGTAGTATGGGAGACAGGGGGTTAAGCCAGAATGGCTACACCTTC
>TRBJ2-3|TRBD2|TRBV10-2
CASRSGSWVDTQYF
TGCGCCAGCAGGAGCGGGAGTTGGGTAGATACGCAGTATTTT
>TRBJ2-2|TRBD1|TRBV10-3
CATTGQGNFHTGELFF
TGTGCCACCACGGGACAGGGAAATTTTCACACCGGGGAGCTGTTTTTT
>TRBJ1-5|.|TRBV2
CASSFRRGTNQPQHF
TGTGCCAGCAGTTTCCGCAGGGGAACCAATCAGCCCCAGCATTTT
>TRBJ2-7|TRBD1|TRBV13
CASGPRDSVYEQYF
TGTGCCAGCGGCCCCCGGGACAGCGTATACGAGCAGTACTTC
>TRBJ1-2|.|TRBV5-1
CASSLAQGFVYGYTF
TGCGCCAGCAGCTTGGCCCAGGGGTTCGTTTATGGCTACACCTTC
>TRBJ2-3|.|TRBV11-3
CASGPWQEGDTQYF
TGTGCCAGCGGCCCGTGGCAGGAGGGAGATACGCAGTATTTT
>TRBJ2-5|TRBD2|TRBV7-3
CASSQKTGGRETQYF
TGTGCCAGCAGCCAAAAAACGGGGGGGCGAGAGACCCAGTACTTC